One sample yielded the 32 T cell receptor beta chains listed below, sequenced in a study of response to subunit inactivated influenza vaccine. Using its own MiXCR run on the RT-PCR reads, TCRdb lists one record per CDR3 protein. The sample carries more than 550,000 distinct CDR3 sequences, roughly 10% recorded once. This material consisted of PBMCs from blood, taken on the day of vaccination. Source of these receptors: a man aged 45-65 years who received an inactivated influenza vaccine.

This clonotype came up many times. In DNA form, the CDR3 reads TGTGCCACCAGCAGAGTGGGTCTAGCGGGAGACGAGCAGTACTTC. Its protein is CATSRVGLAGDEQYF. This chain joins TRBV15 and TRBJ2-7, with 10 bases fitting TRBD2. The junction had 5 bases not matched to a gene; V was cut back by 1 base and J by 5 bases. CDR3 length: 15 amino acids. Germline V lookup: CDR1 LNHNV, CDR2 YYDKDF (reference sequence).

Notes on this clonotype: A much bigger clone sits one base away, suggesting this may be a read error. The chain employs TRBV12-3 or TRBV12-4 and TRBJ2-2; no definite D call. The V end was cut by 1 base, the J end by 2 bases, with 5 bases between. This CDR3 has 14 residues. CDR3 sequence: CASSLDSNTGELFF. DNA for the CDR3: TGTGCCAGCAGTTTAGACTCTAACACCGGGGAGCTGTTTTTT.

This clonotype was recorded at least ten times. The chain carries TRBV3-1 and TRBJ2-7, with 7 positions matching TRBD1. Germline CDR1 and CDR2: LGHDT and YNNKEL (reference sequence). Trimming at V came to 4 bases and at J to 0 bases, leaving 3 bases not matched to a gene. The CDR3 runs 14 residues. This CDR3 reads CASSRDSSSYEQYF. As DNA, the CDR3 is TGTGCCAGCAGCCGGGACAGCAGCTCCTACGAGCAGTACTTC.

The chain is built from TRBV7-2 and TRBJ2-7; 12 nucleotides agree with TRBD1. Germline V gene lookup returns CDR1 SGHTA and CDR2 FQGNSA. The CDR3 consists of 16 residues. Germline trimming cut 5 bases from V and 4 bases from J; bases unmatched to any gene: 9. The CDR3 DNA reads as TGTGCCAGCAGCCACCCAGGGACAGGGGGCGGGTACGAGCAGTACTTC. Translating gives CASSHPGTGGGYEQYF.

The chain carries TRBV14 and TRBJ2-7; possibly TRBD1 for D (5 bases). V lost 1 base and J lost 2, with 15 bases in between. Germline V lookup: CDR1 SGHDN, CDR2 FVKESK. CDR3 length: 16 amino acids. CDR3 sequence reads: CASSQGYKGFAYEQYF. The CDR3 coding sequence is TGTGCCAGCAGCCAAGGATACAAGGGGTTCGCCTACGAGCAGTACTTC.

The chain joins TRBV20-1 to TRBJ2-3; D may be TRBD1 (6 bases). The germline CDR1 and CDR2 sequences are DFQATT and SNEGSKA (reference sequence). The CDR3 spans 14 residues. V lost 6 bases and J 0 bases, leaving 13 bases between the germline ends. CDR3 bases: TGCAGTGCCAAAACAGGGATCAGCACAGATACGCAGTATTTT. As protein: CSAKTGISTDTQYF.

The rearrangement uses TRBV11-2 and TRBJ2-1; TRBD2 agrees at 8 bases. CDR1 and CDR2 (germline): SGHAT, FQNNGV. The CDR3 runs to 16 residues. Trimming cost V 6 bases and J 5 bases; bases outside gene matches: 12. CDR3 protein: CASRPGGASSHNEQFF. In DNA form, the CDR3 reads TGTGCCAGCAGGCCCGGGGGGGCCTCCTCTCACAATGAGCAGTTCTTC.

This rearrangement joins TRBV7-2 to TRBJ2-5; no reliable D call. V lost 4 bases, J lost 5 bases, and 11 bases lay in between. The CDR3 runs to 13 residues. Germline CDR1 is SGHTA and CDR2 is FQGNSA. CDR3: CASSSAVGETQYF. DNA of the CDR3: TGTGCCAGCAGCTCTGCGGTAGGGGAGACCCAGTACTTC.

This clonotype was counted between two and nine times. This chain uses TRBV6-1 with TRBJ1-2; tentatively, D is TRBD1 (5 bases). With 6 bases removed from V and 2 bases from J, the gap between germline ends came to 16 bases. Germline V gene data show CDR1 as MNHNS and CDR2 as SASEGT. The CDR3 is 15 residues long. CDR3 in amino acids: CASRSGRRTNYGYTF. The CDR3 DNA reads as TGTGCCAGCAGGTCGGGACGGAGAACCAACTATGGCTACACCTTC.

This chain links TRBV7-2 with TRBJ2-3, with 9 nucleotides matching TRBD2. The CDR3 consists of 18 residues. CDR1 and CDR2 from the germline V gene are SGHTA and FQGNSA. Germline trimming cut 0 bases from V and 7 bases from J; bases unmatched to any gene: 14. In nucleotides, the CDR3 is TGTGCCAGCAGCTTAGCTAGCGGGAGTCGGTCGGGGGGTTATACGCAGTATTTT. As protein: CASSLASGSRSGGYTQYF. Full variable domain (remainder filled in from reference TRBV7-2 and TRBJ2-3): GAGVSQSPSNKVTEKGKDVELRCDPISGHTALYWYRQSLGQGLEFLIYFQGNSAPDKSGLPSDRFSAERTGGSVSTLTIQRTQQEDSAVYLCASSLASGSRSGGYTQYFGPGTRLTVL.

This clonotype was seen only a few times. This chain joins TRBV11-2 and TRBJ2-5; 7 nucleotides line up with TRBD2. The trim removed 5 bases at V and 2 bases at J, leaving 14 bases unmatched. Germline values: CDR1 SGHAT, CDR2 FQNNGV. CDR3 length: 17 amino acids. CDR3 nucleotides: TGTGCCAGCAGCCCCTGGGGGGGGAGGTCAGCTCAAGAGACCCAGTACTTC. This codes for CASSPWGGRSAQETQYF.

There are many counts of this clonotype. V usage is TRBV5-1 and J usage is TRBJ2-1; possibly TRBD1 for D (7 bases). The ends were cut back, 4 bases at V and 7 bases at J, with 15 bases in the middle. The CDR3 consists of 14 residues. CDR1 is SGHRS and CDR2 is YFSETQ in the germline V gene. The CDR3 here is CASSRDPGGNEQFF. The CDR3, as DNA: TGCGCCAGCAGCAGAGATCCAGGGGGGAATGAGCAGTTCTTC.

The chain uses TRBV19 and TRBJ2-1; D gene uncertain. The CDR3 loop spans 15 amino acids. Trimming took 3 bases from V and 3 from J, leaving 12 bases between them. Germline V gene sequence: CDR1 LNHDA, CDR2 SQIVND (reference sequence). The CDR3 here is CASSIRTLIYNEQFF. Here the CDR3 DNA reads TGTGCCAGTAGTATTAGGACCCTCATCTACAATGAGCAGTTCTTC.

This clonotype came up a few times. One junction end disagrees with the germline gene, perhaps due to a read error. The CDR3 loop reads CASSPGWKAQNIQYF. The CDR3, as DNA: TGTGCCAGCTCACCGGGGTGGAAAGCCCAAAACATTCAGTACTTC. The chain has TRBV18 and TRBJ2-4; D is unclear. The CDR3 runs 15 residues. CDR1 is KGHSH and CDR2 is LQKENI in the germline V gene.

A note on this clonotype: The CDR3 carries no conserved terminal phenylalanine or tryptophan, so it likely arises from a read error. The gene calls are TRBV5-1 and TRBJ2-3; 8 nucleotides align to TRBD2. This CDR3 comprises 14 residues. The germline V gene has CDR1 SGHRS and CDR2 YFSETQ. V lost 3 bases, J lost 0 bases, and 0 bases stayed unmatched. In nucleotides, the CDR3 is TGCGCCAGCAGCTCTAGCGGGAGCACAGATACGCAGTATTAT. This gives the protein CASSSSGSTDTQYY.

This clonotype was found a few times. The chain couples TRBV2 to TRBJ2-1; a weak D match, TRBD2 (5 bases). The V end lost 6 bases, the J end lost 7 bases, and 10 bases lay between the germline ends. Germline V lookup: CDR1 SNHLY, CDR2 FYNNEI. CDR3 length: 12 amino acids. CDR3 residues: CASSEGWNEQFF. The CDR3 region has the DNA TGTGCCAGCAGCGAGGGCTGGAATGAGCAGTTCTTC. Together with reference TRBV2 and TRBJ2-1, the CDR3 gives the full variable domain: EPEVTQTPSHQVTQMGQEVILRCVPISNHLYFYWYRQILGQKVEFLVSFYNNEISEKSEIFDDQFSVERPDGSNFTLKIRSTKLEDSAMYFCASSEGWNEQFFGPGTRLTVL.

In nucleotides, the CDR3 is TGTGCCAGCAGCCAGAGGGCGGGAGGGCCCACAGATACGCAGTATTTT. This translates into CASSQRAGGPTDTQYF. V usage is TRBV3-1 and J usage is TRBJ2-3; 9 nucleotides align to TRBD2. V lost 3 bases and J lost 2; bases outside the gene matches: 6. Looked up from germline, CDR1 is LGHDT and CDR2 is YNNKEL (reference sequence). This CDR3 spans 16 amino acids.

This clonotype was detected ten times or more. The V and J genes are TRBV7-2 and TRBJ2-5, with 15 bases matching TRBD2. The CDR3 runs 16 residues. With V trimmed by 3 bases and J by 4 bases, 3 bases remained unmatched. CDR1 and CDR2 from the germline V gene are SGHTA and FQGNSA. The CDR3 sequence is CASSFGTSGGLETQYF. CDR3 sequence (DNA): TGTGCCAGCAGCTTTGGGACTAGCGGGGGGTTAGAGACCCAGTACTTC. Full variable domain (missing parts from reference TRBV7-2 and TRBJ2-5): GAGVSQSPSNKVTEKGKDVELRCDPISGHTALYWYRQSLGQGLEFLIYFQGNSAPDKSGLPSDRFSAERTGGSVSTLTIQRTQQEDSAVYLCASSFGTSGGLETQYFGPGTRLLVL.

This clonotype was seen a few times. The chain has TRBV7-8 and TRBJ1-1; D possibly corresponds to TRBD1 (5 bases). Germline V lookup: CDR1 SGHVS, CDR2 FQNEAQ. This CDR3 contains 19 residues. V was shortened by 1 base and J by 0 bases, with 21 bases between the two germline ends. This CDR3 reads CASSLGGVEGRRMNTEAFF. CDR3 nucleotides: TGTGCCAGCAGCTTAGGGGGAGTCGAGGGGCGCAGGATGAACACTGAAGCTTTCTTT.

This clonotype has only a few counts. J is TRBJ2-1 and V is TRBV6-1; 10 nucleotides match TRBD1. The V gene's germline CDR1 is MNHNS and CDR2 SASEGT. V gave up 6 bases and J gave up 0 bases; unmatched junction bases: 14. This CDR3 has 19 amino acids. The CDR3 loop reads CASRRRDRGLYRSYNEQFF. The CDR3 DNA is TGTGCCAGCAGGAGAAGGGACAGGGGCCTTTACCGCTCCTACAATGAGCAGTTCTTC.

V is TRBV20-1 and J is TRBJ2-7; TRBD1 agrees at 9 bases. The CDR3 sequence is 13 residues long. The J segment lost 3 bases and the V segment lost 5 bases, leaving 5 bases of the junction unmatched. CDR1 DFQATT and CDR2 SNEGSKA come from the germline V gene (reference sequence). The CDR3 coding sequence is TGCAGTGCTCACCGGGACAGGGACTACGAGCAGTACTTC. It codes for CSAHRDRDYEQYF.

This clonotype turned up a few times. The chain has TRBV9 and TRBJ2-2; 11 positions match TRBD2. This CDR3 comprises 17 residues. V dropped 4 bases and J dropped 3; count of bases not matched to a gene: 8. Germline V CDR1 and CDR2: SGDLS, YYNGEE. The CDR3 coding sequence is TGTGCCAGCAGCTCCGCTAGCGGGGGGACCTACACCGGGGAGCTGTTTTTT. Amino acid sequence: CASSSASGGTYTGELFF.

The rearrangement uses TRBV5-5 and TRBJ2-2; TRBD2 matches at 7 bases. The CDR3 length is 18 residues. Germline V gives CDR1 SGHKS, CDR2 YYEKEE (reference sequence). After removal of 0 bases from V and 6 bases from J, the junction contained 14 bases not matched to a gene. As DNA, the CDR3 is TGTGCCAGCAGCTTGGGAAGGGCTAGCGGATTCCGCCCCGGGGAGCTGTTTTTT. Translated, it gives CASSLGRASGFRPGELFF.

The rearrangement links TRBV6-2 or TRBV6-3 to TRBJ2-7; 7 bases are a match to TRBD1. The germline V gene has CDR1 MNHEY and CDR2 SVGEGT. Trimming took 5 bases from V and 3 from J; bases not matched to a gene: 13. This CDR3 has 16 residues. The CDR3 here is CASSERGGIYRYEQYF. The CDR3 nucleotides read TGTGCCAGCAGTGAGCGAGGGGGCATTTACCGCTACGAGCAGTACTTC.

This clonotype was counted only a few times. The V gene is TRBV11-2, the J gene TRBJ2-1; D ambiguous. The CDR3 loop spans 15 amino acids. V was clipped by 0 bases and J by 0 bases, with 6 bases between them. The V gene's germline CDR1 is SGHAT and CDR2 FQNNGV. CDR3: CASSLEGRSYNEQFF. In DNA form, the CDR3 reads TGTGCCAGCAGCTTAGAGGGTCGCTCCTACAATGAGCAGTTCTTC.

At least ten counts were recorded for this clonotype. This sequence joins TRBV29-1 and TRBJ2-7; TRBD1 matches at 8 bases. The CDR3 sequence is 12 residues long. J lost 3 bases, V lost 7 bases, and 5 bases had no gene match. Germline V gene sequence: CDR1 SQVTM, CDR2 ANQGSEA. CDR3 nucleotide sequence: TGCAGCGGAGAGGACAGGGACTACGAGCAGTACTTC. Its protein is CSGEDRDYEQYF.

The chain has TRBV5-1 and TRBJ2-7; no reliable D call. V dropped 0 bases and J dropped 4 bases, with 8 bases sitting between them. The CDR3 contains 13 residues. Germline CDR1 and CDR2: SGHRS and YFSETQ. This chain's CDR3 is CASSLAKAYEQYF. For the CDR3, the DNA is TGCGCCAGCAGCTTGGCTAAAGCTTACGAGCAGTACTTC.

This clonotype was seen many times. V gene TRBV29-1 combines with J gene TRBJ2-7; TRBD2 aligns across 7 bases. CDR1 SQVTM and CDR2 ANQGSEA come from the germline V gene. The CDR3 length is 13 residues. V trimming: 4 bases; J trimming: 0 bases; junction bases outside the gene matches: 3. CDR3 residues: CSVGGGDSYEQYF. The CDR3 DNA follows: TGCAGCGTTGGGGGAGGGGACTCCTACGAGCAGTACTTC.

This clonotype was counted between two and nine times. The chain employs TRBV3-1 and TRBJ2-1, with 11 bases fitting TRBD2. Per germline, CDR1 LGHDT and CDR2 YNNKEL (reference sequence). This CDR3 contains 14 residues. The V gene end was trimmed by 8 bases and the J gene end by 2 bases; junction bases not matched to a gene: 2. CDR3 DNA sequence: TGTGCCAGCCAGACTAGCGGGACCTACAATGAGCAGTTCTTC. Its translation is CASQTSGTYNEQFF.

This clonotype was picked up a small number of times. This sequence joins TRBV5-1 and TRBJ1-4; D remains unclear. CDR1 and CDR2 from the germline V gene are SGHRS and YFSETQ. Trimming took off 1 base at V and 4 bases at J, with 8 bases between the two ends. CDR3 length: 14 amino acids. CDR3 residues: CASSLNSNNEKLFF. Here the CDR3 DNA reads TGCGCCAGCAGCTTGAACAGTAATAATGAAAAACTGTTTTTT.

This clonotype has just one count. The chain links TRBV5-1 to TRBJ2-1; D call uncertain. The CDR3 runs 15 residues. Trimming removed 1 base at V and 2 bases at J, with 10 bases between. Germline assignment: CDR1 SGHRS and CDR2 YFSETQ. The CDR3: CASSLFPRTYNEQFF. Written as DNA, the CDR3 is TGCGCCAGCAGCTTGTTCCCCAGAACCTACAATGAGCAGTTCTTC. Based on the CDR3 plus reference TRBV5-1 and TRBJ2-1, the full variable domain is KAGVTQTPRYLIKTRGQQVTLSCSPISGHRSVSWYQQTPGQGLQFLFEYFSETQRNKGNFPGRFSGRQFSNSRSEMNVSTLELGDSALYLCASSLFPRTYNEQFFGPGTRLTVL.

The CDR3 DNA is TGCAGCGTTTATCAGCGGGGCTCCTACGAGCAGTACTTC. Its protein is CSVYQRGSYEQYF. V is TRBV29-1 and J is TRBJ2-7; 7 nucleotides align to TRBD2. The CDR3 is 13 residues long. Germline-derived CDR1 and CDR2 are SQVTM and ANQGSEA. After removal of 5 bases from V and 0 bases from J, the junction contained 4 bases not matched to a gene.